The subject of this entry is one T cell receptor beta chain. Its antigen remains undetermined. Base qualities are not recorded, but no much larger clone differs from it by a single base. TCRbeta CDR3 regions were amplified from genomic DNA using the immunoSEQ Assay, a bias-controlled multiplex PCR. The original methods were these. Within the assay, amplification of reference gene primers was used to estimate how many nucleated cells each sample contained. Sequence reads were collapsed and filtered to measure the absolute abundance of every unique TCRbeta CDR3 rearrangement. For each sample, productive Simpson clonality was calculated as the square root of Simpson's diversity index over productive rearrangements. TCRdb re-hosts the immuneACCESS table, in-frame sequences only. Its copies lack some clones; in the studies checked, an unresolved V gene accounts for under half of them, and the cause for the rest is not known. Clone size and V and J calls were adopted from that table, with D and trimming inferred from the DNA. Recorded for this sample are about 82,000 clones; around 89% of them occurred a single time. The biggest ten clones account for 1.2% of the sample.

The data are from a study of blood T cell repertoires in COVID-19 (TCRdb year 2020). Regarding the study in general: Samples from collaborators originated in the United States, Italy and Spain and spanned both the acute and convalescent phases of COVID-19. The repertoires were made available in a free public database intended to serve as a resource for research on the immune response to SARS-CoV-2. Samples were obtained from the ongoing ImmuneRACE study (first 160 participants) and from some 1,200 subjects provided by 6 global collaborators. Where available, HLA class I and class II types were obtained from metadata supplied by the sample provider rather than from assay-based typing. The dataset comprised deeply sampled blood TCRbeta repertoires from subjects exposed to, actively infected with, or recovered from COVID-19. The sample metadata nearly always contained a de-identified subject ID, COVID-19 status, age in years and sex. The material from the prospective study consisted of cDNA or gDNA derived from T cells, B-cell-depleted T cells, or PBMCs. Points the paper makes about the study in general: The quantity of clinical and demographic metadata differed by source and by participant and was supplied without curation.

In the prospective study, participants were about 18 to 100 years old, resided in fewer than 25 geographic areas of the United States, and were enrolled through a virtual design. In the prospective study, participants were assigned to cohorts based on the clinical history participants reported in a screening survey and a study questionnaire. Each participant in the prospective study had whole blood, serum and a nasopharyngeal or oropharyngeal swab collected by mobile phlebotomists. Prospective study participants could optionally give additional blood draws and questionnaires over a 2-month period. Blood samples from the prospective study were shipped frozen or at room temperature prior to DNA extraction. Reading from cysteine to phenylalanine, the CDR3 counts 13 amino acids. Of all the DNA, just the CDR3 is kept, 39 bases in frame from base 1. CDR1 SGHTA and CDR2 FQGTGA were looked up in the germline V gene. V is clipped by 5 bases and J by 4 bases, and the sequence between their germline boundaries is 10 bases long.

The specimen was PBMCs or T cells enriched from blood (not recorded which). The sequence joins TRBV7-3 to TRBJ2-3; matching of 5 bases hints at TRBD2 as the D gene. The clonotype originates from a woman between 45 and 60 years old with acute COVID-19. The DNA sequence is as follows: TGTGCCAGCAGCCTCGGGATGGCAGATACGCAGTATTTT. The resulting protein is CASSLGMADTQYF.